This TCR beta chain was recovered during a study of regulatory T cells in long-lasting Graves disease. Study-wide context: The term persistent Graves' disease signified upward of 5 years on antithyroid drugs with positive TSH receptor antibodies.

Construction of the TCR beta libraries employed iRepertoire HTBI primers in conjunction with Arm-PCR of CDR3 regions. Methods used by the authors: Overall, samples carried roughly 60 TRBV and 15 or so TRBJ segments. In TCRdb, the multiplex PCR reads were re-called with MiXCR into one record per CDR3 protein. What appears here as the V and J calls and clone size reflects TCRdb's work, not the paper's. Of over 650,000 distinct CDR3 sequences listed, about 32% are singletons. General study points: Persistent Graves' cases showed lower TCR diversity than newly diagnosed cases. Relative to new patients (under 1,000), persistent patients exhibited greater sharing of public clonotypes (around 2,800).

With regard to this clonotype: Antigen unknown.

Time point given: persistent/refractory GD, antithyroid drugs over 5 years with positive TRAb. From PBMCs, RNA was extracted and then used to make the TCR library. This TCR was recovered from a female donor with Graves disease. The input for sequencing was peripheral blood mononuclear cells (PBMCs), taken when the disease was refractory, from a patient treated with antithyroid drugs.

This CDR3 reads CASSPQGANLMNTEAFF. CDR3 coding DNA: TGTGCCAGTAGTCCACAGGGAGCCAACTTAATGAACACTGAAGCTTTCTTT. The chain links TRBV19 to TRBJ1-1, with a possible D match to TRBD1 (6 bases). This CDR3 comprises 17 residues. In germline, CDR1 is LNHDA, CDR2 SQIVND (reference sequence). Trimming removed 5 bases at V and 0 bases at J, with 19 bases between.